This T cell receptor beta chain came from a study of T cells in Graves' hyperthyroidism and ophthalmopathy. Study details: Before any treatment, at initial diagnosis, peripheral blood was collected. Findings of the study overall: Researchers report that a 13 V-J model separated ophthalmopathy from stable hyperthyroidism. Most clonotypes expanded in the thyroid (above 0.001) were also present in blood.

Regarding this clonotype: No antigen is known for it.

V lost 1 base to trimming and J lost 8 bases, with 16 bases between them. The CDR3 covers 15 residues. The germline V gene has CDR1 MNHEY and CDR2 SVGEGT. Fresh 10 ml peripheral blood yielded PBMCs. The CDR3 regions of TCR beta were amplified from RNA transcripts. TCR CDR3 regions were first amplified by RT-PCR with HTBI primers. MiXCR was run by TCRdb on the multiplex PCR reads, yielding one entry per CDR3 protein. The repertoire includes hundreds of thousands of distinct CDR3 sequences, 14% of them detected once, and around 12% sits in the top ten. The chain links TRBV6-2 or TRBV6-3 to TRBJ2-3; tentatively, D is TRBD2 (5 bases). The sequence derives from a woman aged 45-65 years with Graves' ophthalmopathy. Material: blood. The CDR3 DNA follows: TGTGCCAGCAGTTACTATTCGATAGCCCGGGGTACGCAGTATTTT. Amino acid sequence: CASSYYSIARGTQYF.